The 24 T cell receptor beta chains below come from one sample, sequenced in a study of CD8+CD57+ T cells in acquired aplastic anemia. Profiling of TCR beta VDJ combinations and CDR3 sequences used genomic DNA as template. One entry per CDR3 protein, called by TCRdb with MiXCR from the reads. The sample has 100,000 to 130,000 distinct CDR3 sequences, less than 65% seen once. Input material: sorted CD4+, CD8+, or CD8+CD57+ T cells (not recorded which) from PBMCs. The receptors derive from a human donor in good health, serving as a control.

This rearrangement joins TRBV25-1 to TRBJ1-1, with 9 bases fitting TRBD1. Trimming removed 6 bases from V and 0 bases from J; junction bases left unmatched: 11. Germline assignment: CDR1 MGHDK and CDR2 SYGVNS. CDR3 length: 17 amino acids. The CDR3 region is CASSSPGQGKLNTEAFF. The CDR3 nucleotides are TGTGCCAGCAGCTCCCCGGGACAGGGAAAGCTGAACACTGAAGCTTTCTTT. The full variable domain, completed using reference TRBV25-1 and TRBJ1-1, is EADIYQTPRYLVIGTGKKITLECSQTMGHDKMYWYQQDPGMELHLIHYSYGVNSTEKGDLSSESTVSRIRTEHFPLTLESARPSHTSQYLCASSSPGQGKLNTEAFFGQGTRLTVV.

This chain links TRBV29-1 with TRBJ1-2; the D is unclear. Trimming removed 4 bases from V and 3 bases from J, with 12 bases in between. Germline V lookup: CDR1 SQVTM, CDR2 ANQGSEA. This CDR3 spans 13 amino acids. Written as DNA, the CDR3 is TGCAGCGTTGGAGGATGGCAGGACTATGGCTACACCTTC. Protein product: CSVGGWQDYGYTF.

This clonotype has just one count. The CDR3 region is CASSGRVDSPLHF. The CDR3 bases are TGCGCCAGCAGTGGAAGGGTGGATTCACCCCTCCACTTT. The chain has TRBV10-1 and TRBJ1-6; D unclear. Trimming took 4 bases from V and 8 from J, leaving 9 bases between them. The germline gives CDR1 WNHNN, CDR2 SYGVQD (reference sequence). This CDR3 is 13 amino acids long.

This clonotype was counted a single time. The chain recombines TRBV19 with TRBJ2-7; 9 bases match TRBD2. The last part of the DNA fits TRBJ2-5 better; the J call may be wrong. Germline lookup yields CDR1 LNHDA and CDR2 SQIVND (reference sequence). The CDR3 extends over 13 amino acids. CDR3 DNA sequence: TGTGCCAGCTTAGCGGGGGCTAAAGAGACCCAGTACTTC. Amino acids: CASLAGAKETQYF.

The chain combines TRBV2 with TRBJ2-1; 10 positions agree with TRBD2. The CDR3 consists of 15 residues. Germline lookup yields CDR1 SNHLY and CDR2 FYNNEI. V dropped 5 bases and J dropped 3; count of bases not matched to a gene: 4. CDR3 bases: TGTGCCAGCAGTACTAGCGGGAATTACTACAATGAGCAGTTCTTC. Amino acid sequence: CASSTSGNYYNEQFF. Filled out from reference TRBV2 and TRBJ2-1, the complete variable domain reads EPEVTQTPSHQVTQMGQEVILRCVPISNHLYFYWYRQILGQKVEFLVSFYNNEISEKSEIFDDQFSVERPDGSNFTLKIRSTKLEDSAMYFCASSTSGNYYNEQFFGPGTRLTVL.

This clonotype showed up just once. This chain connects TRBV5-5 to TRBJ2-7, with TRBD2 as a possible D gene (6 bases). The CDR3 loop spans 13 amino acids. CDR1 is SGHKS, CDR2 YYEKEE, per germline (reference sequence). The V gene lost 5 bases and the J gene lost 0 bases, with 9 bases spanning the gap. This chain's CDR3 is CASSRGSSYEQYF. CDR3 bases: TGTGCCAGCAGTCGGGGGTCCTCCTACGAGCAGTACTTC.

To note about this clonotype: A single base separates this from a much larger clone, so it may be a read error. Without the conserved terminal phenylalanine or tryptophan, this CDR3 likely stems from a read error. This sequence joins TRBV2 and TRBJ2-7; D gene uncertain. CDR3 size: 13 residues. Trimming left V 5 bases short and J 5 bases short, with 13 bases between. Germline V gene sequence: CDR1 SNHLY, CDR2 FYNNEI. CDR3 sequence (DNA): TGTGCCAGCAGTTTATCATCCAGCCACGAGCAGTACCTC. As protein: CASSLSSSHEQYL.

This clonotype is labeled as medium-sized (0.01 to 0.1%). The rearrangement uses TRBV4-3 and TRBJ1-1; D is possibly TRBD1 (5 bases). The V gene lost 5 bases and the J gene lost 1 base, with 17 bases spanning the gap. This CDR3 comprises 16 residues. Germline CDR1 reads LGHNA; CDR2 reads YSLEER. In DNA, the CDR3 is TGCGCCAGCAGCTACTTCGGAGACAGTCCGAACACTGAAGCTTTCTTT. Translation: CASSYFGDSPNTEAFF.

This clonotype has ten or more counts. J is TRBJ2-7 and V is TRBV9, with TRBD1 identical over 7 bases. The CDR3 is 12 residues long. Germline V gives CDR1 SGDLS, CDR2 YYNGEE. V was clipped by 0 bases and J by 6 bases; unmatched bases: 0. Written as DNA, the CDR3 is TGTGCCAGCAGCGTAGACAGGGGCGAGCAGTACTTC. This translates into CASSVDRGEQYF.

With respect to this clonotype: A read error may be the cause here, since a much bigger clone is one base away. The rearrangement joins TRBV7-9 to TRBJ2-2, with D perhaps TRBD1 (7 bases). The CDR3 has 13 residues. Germline CDR1 SEHNR, CDR2 FQNEAQ (reference sequence). CDR3 nucleotide sequence: TGTGCCAGCTCACAGGGGATCACCGGGGGGCTGTTTTTT. It yields the protein CASSQGITGGLFF. Using reference TRBV7-9 and TRBJ2-2 for the parts outside the CDR3, the full variable domain is DTGVSQNPRHKITKRGQNVTFRCDPISEHNRLYWYRQTLGQGPEFLTYFQNEAQLEKSRLLSDRFSAERPKGSFSTLEIQRTEQGDSAMYLCASSQGITGGLFFGEGSRLTVL.

This rearrangement joins TRBV7-3 to TRBJ1-1, with 7 positions matching TRBD1. After removal of 1 base from V and 1 base from J, the junction contained 3 bases not matched to a gene. Looked up from germline, CDR1 is SGHTA and CDR2 is FQGTGA. The CDR3 length is 15 residues. Here the CDR3 reads CASSLNQGENTEAFF. DNA for the CDR3: TGTGCCAGCAGCTTAAATCAGGGGGAGAACACTGAAGCTTTCTTT.

This clonotype was seen a few times. The chain uses TRBV2 and TRBJ1-2, with D possibly being TRBD1 (6 bases). From germline, CDR1 is SNHLY and CDR2 FYNNEI. Trimming cost V 0 bases and J 6 bases, with 11 bases left between them. The CDR3 contains 14 residues. The CDR3 DNA follows: TGTGCCAGCAGTGAAGCGCGGTCAGGGGATGGCTACACCTTC. Protein sequence: CASSEARSGDGYTF. Full variable domain (rest looked up from reference TRBV2 and TRBJ1-2): EPEVTQTPSHQVTQMGQEVILRCVPISNHLYFYWYRQILGQKVEFLVSFYNNEISEKSEIFDDQFSVERPDGSNFTLKIRSTKLEDSAMYFCASSEARSGDGYTFGSGTRLTVV.

A single count supports this clonotype. The chain has TRBV13 and TRBJ1-1; D is ambiguous. Germline CDR1 is PRHDT and CDR2 is FYEKMQ (reference sequence). The CDR3 has 13 residues. Deletions cut 6 bases from V and 7 bases from J, with 15 bases between. The CDR3: CASSPREVVEAFF. DNA of the CDR3: TGTGCCAGCAGTCCGCGGGAGGTGGTTGAAGCTTTCTTT.

V is TRBV13 and J is TRBJ2-7, with 11 bases matching TRBD2. The length of the CDR3 is 13 residues. V shed 9 bases, J shed 2 bases, and the junction held 3 bases outside the gene matches. Germline-derived CDR1 and CDR2 are PRHDT and FYEKMQ (reference sequence). CDR3 amino acids: CASQTSGTYEQYF. The DNA for the CDR3 is TGTGCCAGTCAGACTAGCGGGACCTACGAGCAGTACTTC.

Note on this clonotype: A much more abundant neighbour one base away suggests this may be a read error. The conserved closing phenylalanine or tryptophan is absent in this CDR3, likely reflecting a read error. The rearrangement links TRBV13 to TRBJ2-1, with 7 bases fitting TRBD2. CDR1 PRHDT and CDR2 FYEKMQ come from the germline V gene (reference sequence). The ends lost 5 bases at V and 2 bases at J; junction bases unmatched: 9. CDR3 length: 16 amino acids. The CDR3 DNA reads as TGTGCCAGCAGCGGGGGGGGTAGTGGTCCCTACAATGAGCAGTTCCTC. Translated, it gives CASSGGGSGPYNEQFL.

The rearrangement joins TRBV19 to TRBJ2-5; D possibly corresponds to TRBD2 (5 bases). CDR1 is LNHDA, CDR2 SQIVND, per germline (reference sequence). This CDR3 has 15 amino acids. Deletions cut 0 bases from V and 5 bases from J, with 13 bases between. CDR3 loop: CASSIDDYPGETQYF. Written as DNA, the CDR3 is TGTGCCAGTAGTATAGACGATTACCCGGGGGAGACCCAGTACTTC.

This clonotype turned up a few times. The V gene is TRBV7-9, the J gene TRBJ1-5; D gene uncertain. V dropped 5 bases and J dropped 3 bases, with 8 bases sitting between them. The CDR3 is made up of 13 amino acids. Germline loops: CDR1 SEHNR, CDR2 FQNEAQ (reference sequence). CDR3 protein: CASSLGLNQPQHF. DNA for the CDR3: TGTGCCAGCAGCCTTGGTCTCAATCAGCCCCAGCATTTT.

The chain combines TRBV6-5 with TRBJ1-1; tentative D call: TRBD1 (6 bases). CDR3 length: 15 residues. In germline, CDR1 is MNHEY, CDR2 SVGAGI. Trimming pared 3 bases from V and 2 bases from J, leaving 13 bases between. CDR3 nucleotide sequence: TGTGCCAGCAGTTATTCGGGACACCACAACACTGAAGCTTTCTTT. Amino acids: CASSYSGHHNTEAFF.

The table lists this clonotype with a few counts. A much larger clone lies one base from this, so it may be a read error. The CDR3 loop is CASSQDGSGQSYGYTF. CDR3 bases: TGCGCCAGCAGCCAAGACGGCAGCGGACAGTCCTATGGCTACACCTTC. This chain joins TRBV4-3 and TRBJ1-2; possible D gene TRBD1, 6 bases. The CDR3 totals 16 residues. With 0 bases removed from V and 4 bases from J, the gap between germline ends came to 15 bases. Germline V gene sequence: CDR1 LGHNA, CDR2 YSLEER.

This sequence joins TRBV25-1 and TRBJ2-5; TRBD1 matches 11 bases. Germline V CDR1 and CDR2: MGHDK, SYGVNS. The J segment lost 4 bases and the V segment lost 4 bases, leaving 2 bases of the junction unmatched. The CDR3 covers 14 residues. CDR3 protein: CASSAGQGGETQYF. Here the CDR3 DNA reads TGTGCCAGCAGTGCGGGACAGGGGGGAGAGACCCAGTACTTC.

This clonotype was counted many times. V is TRBV19 and J is TRBJ1-6, with D maybe TRBD1 (5 bases). This CDR3 is built from 16 residues. Germline CDR1 is LNHDA and CDR2 is SQIVND (reference sequence). V dropped 5 bases and J dropped 10 bases, with 21 bases sitting between them. CDR3 DNA: TGTGCCAGTAGTTCGTCCGGGACCCCGCCGCGGTCACCCCTCCACTTT. This gives the protein CASSSSGTPPRSPLHF.

This chain connects TRBV7-9 to TRBJ2-5, with TRBD2 matching 10 bases. J was trimmed by 5 bases and V by 6 bases; bases with no gene match: 6. Germline V CDR1 and CDR2: SEHNR, FQNEAQ (reference sequence). CDR3 length equals 14 residues. CDR3 DNA: TGTGCCAGCAGGCCGGGACTAGCGAACGAGACCCAGTACTTC. It is translated as CASRPGLANETQYF.

The gene calls are TRBV10-2 and TRBJ1-6; D remains ambiguous. Germline values: CDR1 WSHSY, CDR2 SAAADI. V was trimmed by 6 bases and J by 15 bases, leaving 6 bases between them. This CDR3 is 9 amino acids long. The CDR3 sequence is CASSRGLHF. The CDR3 DNA reads as TGCGCCAGCAGCAGAGGCCTCCACTTT.

The gene calls are TRBV10-3 and TRBJ2-1; 7 bases are shared with TRBD2. CDR1 is ENHRY, CDR2 SYGVKD, per germline. The CDR3 has 15 residues. J lost 1 base, V lost 10 bases, and 10 bases had no gene match. CDR3 protein: CATWTSSTSYNEQFF. In DNA, the CDR3 is TGTGCCACATGGACTAGTTCCACATCCTACAATGAGCAGTTCTTC.